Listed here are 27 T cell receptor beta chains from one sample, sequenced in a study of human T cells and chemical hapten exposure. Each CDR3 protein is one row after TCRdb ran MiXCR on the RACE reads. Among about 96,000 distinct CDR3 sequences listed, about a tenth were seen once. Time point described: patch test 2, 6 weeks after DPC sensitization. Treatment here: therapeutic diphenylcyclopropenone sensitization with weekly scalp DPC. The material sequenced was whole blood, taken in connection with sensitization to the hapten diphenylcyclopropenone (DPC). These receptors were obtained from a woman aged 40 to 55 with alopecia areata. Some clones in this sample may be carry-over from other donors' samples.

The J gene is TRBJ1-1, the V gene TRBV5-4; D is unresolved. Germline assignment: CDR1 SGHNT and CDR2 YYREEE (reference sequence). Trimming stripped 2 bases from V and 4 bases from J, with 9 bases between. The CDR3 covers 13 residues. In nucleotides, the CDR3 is TGTGCCAGCAGCTTTCGGGGAGTCACTGAAGCTTTCTTT. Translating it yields CASSFRGVTEAFF.

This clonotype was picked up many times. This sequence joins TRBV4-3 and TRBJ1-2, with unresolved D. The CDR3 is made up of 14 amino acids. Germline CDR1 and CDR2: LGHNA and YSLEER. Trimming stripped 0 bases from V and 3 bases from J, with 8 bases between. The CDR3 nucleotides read TGCGCCAGCAGCCAAGACAGGACCTACTATGGCTACACCTTC. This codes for CASSQDRTYYGYTF.

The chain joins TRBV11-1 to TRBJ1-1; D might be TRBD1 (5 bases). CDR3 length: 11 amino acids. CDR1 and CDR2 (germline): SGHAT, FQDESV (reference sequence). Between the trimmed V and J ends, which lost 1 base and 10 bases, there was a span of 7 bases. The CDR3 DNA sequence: TGTGCCAGCAGCTTAGGTAGGGGAGCTTTCTTT. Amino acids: CASSLGRGAFF.

CDR3 sequence (DNA): TGTGCCAGCAGCTCCCCAGAGGTAAACTACGAGCAGTACTTC. Amino acids: CASSSPEVNYEQYF. This rearrangement joins TRBV7-9 to TRBJ2-7; no clear D. The germline V gene encodes CDR1 SEHNR and CDR2 FQNEAQ (reference sequence). The V and J ends lost 4 bases and 3 bases respectively, with 13 bases between them. The CDR3 consists of 14 residues.

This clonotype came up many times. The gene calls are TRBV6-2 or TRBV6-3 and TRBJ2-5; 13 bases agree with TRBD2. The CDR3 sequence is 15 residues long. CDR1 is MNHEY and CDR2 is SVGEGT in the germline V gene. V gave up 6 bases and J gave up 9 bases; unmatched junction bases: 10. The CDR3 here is CASRPGLAGDSAQYF. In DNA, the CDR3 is TGTGCCAGCAGGCCCGGACTAGCGGGAGACTCGGCCCAGTACTTC.

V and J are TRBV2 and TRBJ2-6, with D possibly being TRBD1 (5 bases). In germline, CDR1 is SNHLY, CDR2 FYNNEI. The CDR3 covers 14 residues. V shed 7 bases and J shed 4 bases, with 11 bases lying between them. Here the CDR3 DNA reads TGTGCCAGCAAAGGGGCGGCAGGGGCCAACGTCCTGACTTTC. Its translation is CASKGAAGANVLTF.

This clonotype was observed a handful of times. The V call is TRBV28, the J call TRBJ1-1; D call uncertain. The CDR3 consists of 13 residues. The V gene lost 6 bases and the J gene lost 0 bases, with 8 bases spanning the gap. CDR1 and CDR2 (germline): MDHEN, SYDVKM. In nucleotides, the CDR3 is TGTGCCAGCAGAGAGGACTTGAACACTGAAGCTTTCTTT. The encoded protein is CASREDLNTEAFF.

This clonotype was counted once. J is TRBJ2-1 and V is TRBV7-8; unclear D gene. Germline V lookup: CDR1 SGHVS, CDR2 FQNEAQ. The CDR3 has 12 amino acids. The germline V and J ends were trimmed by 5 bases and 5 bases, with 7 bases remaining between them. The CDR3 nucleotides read TGTGCCAGCAGCCCCCCGGACAATGAGCAGTTCTTC. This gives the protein CASSPPDNEQFF.

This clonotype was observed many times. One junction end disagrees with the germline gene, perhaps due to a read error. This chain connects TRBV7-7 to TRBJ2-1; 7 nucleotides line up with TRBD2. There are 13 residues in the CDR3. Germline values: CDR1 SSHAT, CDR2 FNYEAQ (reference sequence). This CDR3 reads CASSPGGYNEQFF. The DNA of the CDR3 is TGTGCTAGCAGCCCGGGGGGCTACAATGAGCAGTTCTTC.

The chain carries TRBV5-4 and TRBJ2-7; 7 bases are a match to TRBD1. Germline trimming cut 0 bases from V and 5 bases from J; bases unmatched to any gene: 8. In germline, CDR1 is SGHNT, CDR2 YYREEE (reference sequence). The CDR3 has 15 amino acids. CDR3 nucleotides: TGTGCCAGCAGCTTGGAAAGGGGGCTAGTAAACGAGCAGTACTTC. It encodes CASSLERGLVNEQYF.

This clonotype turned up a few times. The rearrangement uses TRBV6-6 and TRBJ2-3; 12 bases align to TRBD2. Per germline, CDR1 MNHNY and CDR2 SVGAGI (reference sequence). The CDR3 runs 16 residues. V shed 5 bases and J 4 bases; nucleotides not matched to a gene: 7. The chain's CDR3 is CASSQGLAGRADTQYF. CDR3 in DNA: TGTGCCAGCAGTCAAGGACTAGCGGGGAGGGCAGATACGCAGTATTTT.

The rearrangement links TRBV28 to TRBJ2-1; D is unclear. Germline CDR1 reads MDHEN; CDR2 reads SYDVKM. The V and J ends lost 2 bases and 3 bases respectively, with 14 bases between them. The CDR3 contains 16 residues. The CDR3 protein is CASSLNPLLLYNEQFF. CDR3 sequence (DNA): TGTGCCAGCAGTTTAAACCCGCTTCTCCTCTACAATGAGCAGTTCTTC.

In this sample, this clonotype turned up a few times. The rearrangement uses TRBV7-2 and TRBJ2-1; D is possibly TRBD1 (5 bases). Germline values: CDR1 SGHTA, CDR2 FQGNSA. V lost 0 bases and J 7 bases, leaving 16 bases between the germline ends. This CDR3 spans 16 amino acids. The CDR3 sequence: CASSLASRVGWNEQFF. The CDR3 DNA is TGTGCCAGCAGCTTAGCCTCCAGGGTAGGCTGGAATGAGCAGTTCTTC.

CDR3 sequence: CASSRSYTGELFF. The CDR3 region has the DNA TGTGCCAGCAGCCGTTCCTACACCGGGGAGCTGTTTTTT. The V and J genes are TRBV7-2 and TRBJ2-2; D call uncertain. The CDR3 spans 13 residues. Germline V gene sequence: CDR1 SGHTA, CDR2 FQGNSA. The V end lost 5 bases, the J end lost 3 bases, and 7 bases lay between the germline ends.

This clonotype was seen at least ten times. This CDR3 is CASSLMGLAGLNEQFF. The CDR3, as DNA: TGTGCCAGCAGCTTAATGGGACTAGCGGGACTCAATGAGCAGTTCTTC. The chain combines TRBV7-3 with TRBJ2-1, with 13 positions matching TRBD2. Germline-derived CDR1 and CDR2 are SGHTA and FQGTGA. This CDR3 is 16 amino acids long. With 1 base clipped from V and 6 bases from J, the junction kept 3 bases outside the gene matches.

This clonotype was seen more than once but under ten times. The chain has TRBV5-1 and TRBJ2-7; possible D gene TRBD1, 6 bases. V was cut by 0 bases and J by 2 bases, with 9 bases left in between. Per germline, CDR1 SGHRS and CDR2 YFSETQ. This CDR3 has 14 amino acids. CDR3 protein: CASSLGGPPYEQYF. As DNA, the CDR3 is TGCGCCAGCAGCTTGGGGGGGCCCCCCTACGAGCAGTACTTC. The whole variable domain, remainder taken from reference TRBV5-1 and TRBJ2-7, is KAGVTQTPRYLIKTRGQQVTLSCSPISGHRSVSWYQQTPGQGLQFLFEYFSETQRNKGNFPGRFSGRQFSNSRSEMNVSTLELGDSALYLCASSLGGPPYEQYFGPGTRLTVT.

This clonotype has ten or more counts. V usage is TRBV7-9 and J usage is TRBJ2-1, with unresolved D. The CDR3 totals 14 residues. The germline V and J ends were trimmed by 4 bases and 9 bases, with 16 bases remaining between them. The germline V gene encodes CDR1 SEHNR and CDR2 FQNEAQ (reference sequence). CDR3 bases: TGTGCCAGCAGCTCCGGGCAAGGTGTGGGTGAGCAGTTCTTC. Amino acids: CASSSGQGVGEQFF.

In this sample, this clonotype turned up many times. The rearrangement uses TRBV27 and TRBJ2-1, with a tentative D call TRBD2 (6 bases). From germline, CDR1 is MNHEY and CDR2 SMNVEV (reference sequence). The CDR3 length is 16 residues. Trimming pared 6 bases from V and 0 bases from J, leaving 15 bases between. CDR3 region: CASSESGLPSYNEQFF. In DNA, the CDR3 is TGTGCCAGCAGCGAGTCGGGACTTCCCTCCTACAATGAGCAGTTCTTC.

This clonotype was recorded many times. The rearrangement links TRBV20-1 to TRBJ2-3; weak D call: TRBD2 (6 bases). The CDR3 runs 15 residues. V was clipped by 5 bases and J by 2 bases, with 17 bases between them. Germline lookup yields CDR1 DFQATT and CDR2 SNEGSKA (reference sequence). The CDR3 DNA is TGCAGTGCTGAGGACTACCGAGGGTTCACAGATACGCAGTATTTT. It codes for CSAEDYRGFTDTQYF.

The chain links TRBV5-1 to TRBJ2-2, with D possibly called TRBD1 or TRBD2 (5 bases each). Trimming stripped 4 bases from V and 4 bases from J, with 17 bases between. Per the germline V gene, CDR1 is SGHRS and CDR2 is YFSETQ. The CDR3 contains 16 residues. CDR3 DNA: TGCGCCAGCAGCCCAGGGAGTGGCAAGGGCACCGGGGAGCTGTTTTTT. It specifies CASSPGSGKGTGELFF.

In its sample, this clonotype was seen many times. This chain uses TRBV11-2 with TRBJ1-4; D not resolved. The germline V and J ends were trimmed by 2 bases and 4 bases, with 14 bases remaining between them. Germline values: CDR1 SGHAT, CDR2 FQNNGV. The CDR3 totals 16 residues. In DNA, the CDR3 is TGTGCCAGCAGCTTAAGCCGATTCGCCGTTAATGAAAAACTGTTTTTT. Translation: CASSLSRFAVNEKLFF.

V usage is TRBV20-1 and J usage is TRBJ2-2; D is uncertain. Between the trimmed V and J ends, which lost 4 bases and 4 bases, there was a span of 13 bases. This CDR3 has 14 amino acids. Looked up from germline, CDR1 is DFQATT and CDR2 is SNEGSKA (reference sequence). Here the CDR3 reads CSAMVAPGTGELFF. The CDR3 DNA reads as TGCAGTGCTATGGTGGCCCCCGGCACCGGGGAGCTGTTTTTT.

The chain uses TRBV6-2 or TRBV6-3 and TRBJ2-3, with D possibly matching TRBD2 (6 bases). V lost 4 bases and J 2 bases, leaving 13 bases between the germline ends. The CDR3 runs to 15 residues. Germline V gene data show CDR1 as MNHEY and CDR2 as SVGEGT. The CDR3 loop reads CASSSLPGATDTQYF. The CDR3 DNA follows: TGTGCCAGCAGTTCCCTCCCGGGAGCCACAGATACGCAGTATTTT.

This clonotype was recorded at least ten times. The CDR3 coding sequence is TGCGCCAGCAGCCGACTAGCGGGAGGAGTCCCAGATACGCAGTATTTT. It codes for CASSRLAGGVPDTQYF. The chain joins TRBV5-1 to TRBJ2-3; 13 positions agree with TRBD2. This CDR3 is 16 amino acids long. Germline CDR1 is SGHRS and CDR2 is YFSETQ. V was clipped by 4 bases and J by 4 bases; unmatched bases: 6.

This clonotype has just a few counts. This CDR3 reads CATVAGPRVTGELFF. Written as DNA, the CDR3 is TGTGCCACCGTAGCGGGCCCGCGAGTCACCGGGGAGCTGTTTTTT. The rearrangement uses TRBV6-5 and TRBJ2-2, with 7 bases identical to TRBD2. V lost 10 bases to trimming and J lost 4 bases; unmatched junction nucleotides: 12. The CDR3 runs to 15 residues. CDR1 and CDR2 from the germline V gene are MNHEY and SVGAGI.

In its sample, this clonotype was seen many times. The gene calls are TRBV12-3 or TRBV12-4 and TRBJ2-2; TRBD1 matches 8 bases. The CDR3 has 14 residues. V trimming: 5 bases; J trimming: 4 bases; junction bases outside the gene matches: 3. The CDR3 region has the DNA TGTGCCAGCAGTCGGACAGGGAGCACCGGGGAGCTGTTTTTT. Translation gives CASSRTGSTGELFF.

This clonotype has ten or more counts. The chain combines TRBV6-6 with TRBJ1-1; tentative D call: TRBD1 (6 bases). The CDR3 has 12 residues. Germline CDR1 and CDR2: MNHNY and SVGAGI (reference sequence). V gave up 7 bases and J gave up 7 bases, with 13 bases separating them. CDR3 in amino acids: CASTYTGIEAFF. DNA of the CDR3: TGTGCCAGCACATACACAGGGATTGAAGCTTTCTTT.